This T cell receptor beta chain was captured by sequencing in a study of shared clonotypes between healthy human individuals. Libraries were prepared by immunoSEQ multiplex PCR; TCRdb keeps only in-frame clonotypes and omits some of them. The sample carries approximately 2.1 million clones, approximately 93% recorded once. V was pared by 8 bases and J by 6 bases, with 8 bases of the junction left unmatched. Germline CDR1 MDHEN, CDR2 SYDVKM. This CDR3 spans 15 amino acids. This chain connects TRBV28 to TRBJ2-3; 13 bases are a match to TRBD2. The specimen sequenced was naive CD4+ T cells from PBMCs. Regarding subset: CD45RA+ positively selected. This TCR came from a man aged 18 to 29 in good health. Some clones in this sample may be carry-over from other donors' samples. The CDR3 here is CASGTSGRAVDTQYF. The DNA for the CDR3 is TGTGCCAGCGGCACTAGCGGGAGGGCCGTGGATACGCAGTATTTT.